Each of the 8 T cell receptor beta chains below was sequenced from the same sample in a study of a mutant IDH1 vaccine in newly diagnosed glioma. Time point indicated: week 35, safety follow-up. Topical imiquimod was applied with each vaccine dose, which held 300 ug of mutant IDH1 20-mer peptide. Clones were sequenced by immunoSEQ multiplex PCR, and TCRdb holds only the in-frame ones, with some missing. The sample lists approximately 60,000 clones, around 74% occurring once. These receptors lack a known antigen. Specimen: PBMCs, collected from a glioma patient whose treatment included an IDH1 peptide vaccine. The source is a man aged 45-65 years with glioma.

The gene calls are TRBV11-2 and TRBJ2-7; no clear D. This CDR3 region has 15 residues. V was clipped by 5 bases and J by 0 bases, with 14 bases between them. CDR1 and CDR2 from the germline V gene are SGHAT and FQNNGV. CDR3 bases: TGTGCCAGCAGCCCACTTAGCCAAAGCTCCTACGAGCAGTACTTC. Encoded protein: CASSPLSQSSYEQYF. Using reference TRBV11-2 and TRBJ2-7 for the parts outside the CDR3, the full variable domain is EAGVAQSPRYKIIEKRQSVAFWCNPISGHATLYWYQQILGQGPKLLIQFQNNGVVDDSQLPKDRFSAERLKGVDSTLKIQPAKLEDSAVYLCASSPLSQSSYEQYFGPGTRLTVT.

V is TRBV6-6 and J is TRBJ2-3; 8 bases fit TRBD1. The J segment lost 3 bases and the V segment lost 6 bases, leaving 11 bases of the junction unmatched. The germline V gene has CDR1 MNHNY and CDR2 SVGAGI (reference sequence). The CDR3 runs to 16 residues. The CDR3 nucleotides read TGTGCCAGCAGATCCTTCGACAGGGGCCAGACAGATACGCAGTATTTT. Translated: CASRSFDRGQTDTQYF.

This clone has a handful of counts. This chain's CDR3 is CASSSLRRDLGNEQFF. CDR3 nucleotide sequence: TGTGCCAGCAGCTCCCTTCGGCGGGATCTAGGGAATGAGCAGTTCTTC. The chain joins TRBV21-1 to TRBJ2-1; TRBD2, as called in the table, went unchecked against the DNA. TRBV21-1 is an annotated pseudogene. There are 16 residues in the CDR3.

This chain connects TRBV7-6 to TRBJ2-3, with TRBD2 identical over 8 bases. CDR1 and CDR2 from the germline V gene are SGHVS and FNYEAQ. The CDR3 has 17 residues. The V gene end was trimmed by 0 bases and the J gene end by 1 base; junction bases not matched to a gene: 6. The CDR3 bases are TGTGCCAGCAGCTTAGCGGTGGCGGGGGGAGGCACAGATACGCAGTATTTT. Translation: CASSLAVAGGGTDTQYF. Full variable domain (outside the CDR3, taken from reference TRBV7-6 and TRBJ2-3): GAGVSQSPRYKVTKRGQDVALRCDPISGHVSLYWYRQALGQGPEFLTYFNYEAQQDKSGLPNDRFSAERPEGSISTLTIQRTEQRDSAMYRCASSLAVAGGGTDTQYFGPGTRLTVL.

The rearrangement uses TRBV2 and TRBJ2-3, with D perhaps TRBD1 (6 bases). Germline-derived CDR1 and CDR2 are SNHLY and FYNNEI. The V and J ends lost 4 bases and 3 bases respectively, with 17 bases between them. The CDR3 runs 16 residues. In nucleotides, the CDR3 is TGTGCCAGCAGTGGGACGGACAGTTTCGGTACAGATACGCAGTATTTT. This codes for CASSGTDSFGTDTQYF.

About this clone itself: A much larger clone sits a single nucleotide away, making a read error possible. This chain connects TRBV7-6 to TRBJ2-5; D is unclear. V gave up 2 bases and J gave up 3 bases, with 1 base separating them. CDR1 is SGHVS, CDR2 FNYEAQ, per germline. The CDR3 has 11 amino acids. The CDR3 reads CASSLKETQYF. CDR3 nucleotide sequence: TGTGCCAGCAGCTTAAAAGAGACCCAGTACTTC.

In this sample, this clone turned up a few times. The J gene is TRBJ1-5, the V gene TRBV19, with D maybe TRBD1 (5 bases). The CDR3 has 15 amino acids. Germline lookup yields CDR1 LNHDA and CDR2 SQIVND (reference sequence). The V end lost 5 bases, the J end lost 1 base, and 12 bases lay between the germline ends. The CDR3 DNA reads TGTGCCAGTAGTTTTCCGGGACGGAGCAATCAGCCCCAGCATTTT. This sequence encodes CASSFPGRSNQPQHF.

The chain couples TRBV28 to TRBJ1-3; TRBD1 matches at 7 bases. The trim removed 5 bases at V and 4 bases at J, leaving 8 bases unmatched. The CDR3 has 15 amino acids. Germline CDR1 and CDR2: MDHEN and SYDVKM. The CDR3 DNA reads as TGTGCCAGCAGTCCAGGGGGAGCAAGCGGAAACACCATATATTTT. This encodes CASSPGGASGNTIYF.